This TCR beta chain derives from a study of blood T cell repertoires in COVID-19. Study-wide background: Sites across the United States, Italy and Spain contributed samples from acute and convalescent COVID-19. The cDNA or gDNA used as material had been derived from T cells, B-cell-depleted T cells, or PBMCs.

Per the authors' pipeline: The assay estimated nucleated cells by amplifying reference gene primers. TCRdb's copy holds only in-frame clones and misses some; the assay was immunoSEQ multiplex PCR. The V and J calls and the clone size are those of that table, but D and trimming were determined from the DNA. The table includes 300,000 to 400,000 clones, 87% detected once. Enrolment of Seattle patients took place during active infection, and they were followed longitudinally. After removal of 2 bases from V and 3 bases from J, the junction contained 3 bases not matched to a gene. Germline V gene data show CDR1 as SGHRS and CDR2 as YFSETQ. The CDR3 sequence is 14 residues long.

The rearrangement links TRBV5-1 to TRBJ2-5; 8 nucleotides match TRBD2. The TCR was taken from a woman aged 50 to 60 with COVID-19, enrolled during active disease. Material for sequencing was peripheral blood. The CDR3 DNA reads TGCGCCAGCAGCTTCCAAGCGGGAGAAGAGACCCAGTACTTC. Protein: CASSFQAGEETQYF. Full variable domain (missing parts from reference TRBV5-1 and TRBJ2-5): KAGVTQTPRYLIKTRGQQVTLSCSPISGHRSVSWYQQTPGQGLQFLFEYFSETQRNKGNFPGRFSGRQFSNSRSEMNVSTLELGDSALYLCASSFQAGEETQYFGPGTRLLVL.